A selection of T cell receptor beta chains follows, all from one sample in a study of blood T cell repertoires in COVID-19. Method: immunoSEQ multiplex PCR; TCRdb's copy keeps in-frame clones and lacks some. This sample carries 200,000 to 250,000 clones, around 83% of them seen once, and the ten largest clones take roughly 7%. The sequencing sample was made of peripheral blood. These receptors were collected from a woman aged 45-59 years with acute or convalescent COVID-19. CDR3s include the opening cysteine and the closing phenylalanine or tryptophan. Fields, in order: V gene, clone size, D gene, J gene, CDR3 protein, CDR3 DNA. A D gene is named only where the DNA matches it firmly. Size values are once, few and many counts, or a class for expanded clones, and some rows have none.

v_call: TRBV7-3
clone_size: few
d_call: NA
j_call: TRBJ1-2
cdr3_aa: CASSRTADRRDGYTF
cdr3_nt: TGTGCCAGCAGCCGAACTGCGGACAGAAGGGATGGCTACACCTTC

v_call: TRBV28
clone_size: NA
d_call: NA
j_call: TRBJ1-1
cdr3_aa: CASRAGGMNTEAFF
cdr3_nt: TGTGCCAGCAGGGCGGGAGGCATGAACACTGAAGCTTTCTTT

v_call: TRBV10-2
clone_size: NA
d_call: TRBD1
j_call: TRBJ1-1
cdr3_aa: CASSEGTGFTEAFF
cdr3_nt: TGCGCCAGCAGTGAAGGGACAGGGTTTACTGAAGCTTTCTTT

v_call: TRBV11-2
clone_size: once
d_call: TRBD2
j_call: TRBJ2-7
cdr3_aa: CASSLVLAGFSYEQYF
cdr3_nt: TGTGCCAGCAGCTTAGTGCTAGCGGGTTTCTCCTACGAGCAGTACTTC

v_call: TRBV2
clone_size: NA
d_call: NA
j_call: TRBJ2-3
cdr3_aa: CASSAPFRGTDTQYF
cdr3_nt: TGTGCCAGCAGTGCGCCCTTCAGGGGCACAGATACGCAGTATTTT

v_call: TRBV18
clone_size: once
d_call: NA
j_call: TRBJ2-7
cdr3_aa: CASSPRAGPPEAYF
cdr3_nt: TGTGCCAGCTCACCGAGGGCAGGCCCGCCCGAAGCATACTTC

v_call: TRBV5-5
clone_size: NA
d_call: NA
j_call: TRBJ1-5
cdr3_aa: CASSLFGDDNQPQHF
cdr3_nt: TGTGCCAGCAGCTTGTTCGGGGATGACAATCAGCCCCAGCATTTT

v_call: TRBV5-1
clone_size: NA
d_call: NA
j_call: TRBJ2-7
cdr3_aa: CASSLVGGGPLEQYF
cdr3_nt: TGCGCCAGCAGCTTGGTAGGAGGGGGCCCCCTCGAGCAGTACTTC

v_call: TRBV9
clone_size: NA
d_call: TRBD2
j_call: TRBJ2-3
cdr3_aa: CASSERTSGGITDTQYF
cdr3_nt: TGTGCCAGCAGCGAGCGGACTAGCGGGGGGATCACAGATACGCAGTATTTT

v_call: TRBV18
clone_size: once
d_call: NA
j_call: TRBJ1-4
cdr3_aa: CASSPGTPTNEKLFF
cdr3_nt: TGTGCCAGCTCACCCGGGACACCAACTAATGAAAAACTGTTTTTT

v_call: TRBV19
clone_size: NA
d_call: TRBD2
j_call: TRBJ2-2
cdr3_aa: CASSIPPAGGGGAGELFF
cdr3_nt: TGTGCCAGTAGTATACCCCCAGCGGGAGGAGGAGGGGCCGGGGAGCTGTTTTTT

v_call: TRBV4-3
clone_size: NA
d_call: TRBD1
j_call: TRBJ2-2
cdr3_aa: CASSQDDRGSGGELFF
cdr3_nt: TGCGCCAGCAGCCAAGACGACAGGGGTTCAGGCGGGGAGCTGTTTTTT

v_call: TRBV11-2
clone_size: few
d_call: NA
j_call: TRBJ1-1
cdr3_aa: CASSLWLRENTEAFF
cdr3_nt: TGTGCCAGCAGCCTGTGGCTACGGGAGAACACTGAAGCTTTCTTT

v_call: TRBV6-1
clone_size: once
d_call: NA
j_call: TRBJ1-1
cdr3_aa: CASSEVLVQMNTEAFF
cdr3_nt: TGTGCCAGCAGTGAGGTGTTAGTACAGATGAACACTGAAGCTTTCTTT

v_call: TRBV7-2
clone_size: NA
d_call: NA
j_call: TRBJ2-7
cdr3_aa: CASSLSVGAPYEQYF
cdr3_nt: TGTGCCAGCAGCTTATCGGTGGGCGCTCCCTACGAGCAGTACTTC

v_call: TRBV25-1
clone_size: NA
d_call: NA
j_call: TRBJ1-2
cdr3_aa: CASSEFQNYGYTF
cdr3_nt: TGTGCCAGCAGTGAGTTTCAAAACTATGGCTACACCTTC

v_call: TRBV4-1
clone_size: NA
d_call: TRBD2
j_call: TRBJ2-1
cdr3_aa: CASSHRKERGSSYNEQFF
cdr3_nt: TGCGCCAGCAGCCATCGCAAGGAGCGGGGGAGCTCCTACAATGAGCAGTTCTTC

v_call: TRBV15
clone_size: few
d_call: NA
j_call: TRBJ2-2
cdr3_aa: CATSPRGTGTGELFF
cdr3_nt: TGTGCCACCAGCCCCCGCGGTACGGGCACCGGGGAGCTGTTTTTT

v_call: TRBV27
clone_size: NA
d_call: NA
j_call: TRBJ2-7
cdr3_aa: CASSPYGGDPYEQYF
cdr3_nt: TGTGCCAGCAGTCCTTATGGAGGGGACCCCTACGAGCAGTACTTC

v_call: TRBV2
clone_size: few
d_call: NA
j_call: TRBJ1-4
cdr3_aa: CASSGPPGQSNEKLFF
cdr3_nt: TGTGCCAGCAGTGGCCCCCCCGGACAGAGTAATGAAAAACTGTTTTTT

v_call: TRBV27
clone_size: NA
d_call: TRBD1
j_call: TRBJ1-6
cdr3_aa: CASSLDRGLNSPLHF
cdr3_nt: TGTGCCAGCAGTTTAGACAGGGGTTTAAATTCACCCCTCCACTTT

v_call: TRBV7-2
clone_size: NA
d_call: TRBD2
j_call: TRBJ2-1
cdr3_aa: CASSLPSGGVAFF
cdr3_nt: TGTGCCAGCAGCTTACCTAGCGGGGGGGTGGCGTTCTTC

v_call: TRBV3-1/TRBV3-2
clone_size: NA
d_call: TRBD1
j_call: TRBJ1-1
cdr3_aa: CASSRGQGETEAFF
cdr3_nt: TGTGCCAGCAGCCGCGGACAGGGTGAGACTGAAGCTTTCTTT

v_call: TRBV28
clone_size: NA
d_call: TRBD1
j_call: TRBJ2-7
cdr3_aa: CASSLRTGVYEQYF
cdr3_nt: TGTGCCAGCAGTTTAAGAACAGGGGTCTACGAGCAGTACTTC

v_call: TRBV23-1
clone_size: NA
d_call: NA
j_call: TRBJ1-5
cdr3_aa: CASSQSPTLNQPQHF
cdr3_nt: TGCGCCAGCAGTCAATCTCCGACACTCAATCAGCCCCAGCATTTT

v_call: TRBV6-5
clone_size: NA
d_call: NA
j_call: TRBJ1-2
cdr3_aa: CASSYGQRYGYTF
cdr3_nt: TGTGCCAGCAGTTACGGACAGAGATATGGCTACACCTTC

v_call: TRBV7-9
clone_size: once
d_call: NA
j_call: TRBJ2-7
cdr3_aa: CAERLRDTHSYEQYF
cdr3_nt: TGTGCCGAGAGGTTAAGGGACACCCACTCCTACGAGCAGTACTTC

v_call: TRBV27
clone_size: NA
d_call: TRBD1
j_call: TRBJ1-4
cdr3_aa: CASSYRGRGEKLFF
cdr3_nt: TGTGCCAGCAGTTACAGGGGCAGGGGTGAAAAACTGTTTTTT

v_call: TRBV28
clone_size: once
d_call: TRBD1
j_call: TRBJ1-2
cdr3_aa: CASSSSPGQDSFPYGYTF
cdr3_nt: TGTGCCAGCAGTTCTTCACCGGGACAGGACAGTTTTCCCTATGGCTACACCTTC

v_call: TRBV5-4
clone_size: once
d_call: TRBD2
j_call: TRBJ2-1
cdr3_aa: CASSSGTSGVGNEQFF
cdr3_nt: TGTGCCAGCAGCTCCGGGACTAGCGGGGTCGGGAATGAGCAGTTCTTC

v_call: TRBV5-1
clone_size: once
d_call: NA
j_call: TRBJ1-6
cdr3_aa: CASTRSDNSPLHF
cdr3_nt: TGCGCCAGCACCCGGTCCGATAATTCACCCCTCCACTTT

v_call: TRBV12-3/TRBV12-4
clone_size: few
d_call: TRBD1
j_call: TRBJ1-1
cdr3_aa: CASSPAGTDKAFF
cdr3_nt: TGTGCCAGCAGTCCCGCCGGGACAGACAAAGCTTTCTTT

v_call: TRBV5-1
clone_size: NA
d_call: NA
j_call: TRBJ1-6
cdr3_aa: CASSLSGSVDNSPLHF
cdr3_nt: TGCGCCAGCAGCTTGTCAGGTTCCGTCGATAATTCACCCCTCCACTTT

v_call: TRBV28
clone_size: once
d_call: TRBD1
j_call: TRBJ1-6
cdr3_aa: CASRLGTGTNSPLHF
cdr3_nt: TGTGCCAGCAGGCTCGGGACAGGGACAAATTCACCCCTCCACTTT

v_call: TRBV6-5
clone_size: NA
d_call: TRBD1
j_call: TRBJ2-5
cdr3_aa: CASRPRQGQETQYF
cdr3_nt: TGTGCCAGCAGGCCAAGACAGGGACAAGAGACCCAGTACTTC